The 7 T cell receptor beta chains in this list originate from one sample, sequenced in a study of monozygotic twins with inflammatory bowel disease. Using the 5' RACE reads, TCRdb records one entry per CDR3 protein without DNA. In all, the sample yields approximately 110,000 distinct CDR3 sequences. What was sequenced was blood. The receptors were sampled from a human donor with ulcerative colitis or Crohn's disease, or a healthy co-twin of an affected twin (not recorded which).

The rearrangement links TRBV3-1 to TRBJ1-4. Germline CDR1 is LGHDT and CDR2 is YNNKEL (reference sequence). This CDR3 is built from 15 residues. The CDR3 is CASSQDETDPEKLFF.

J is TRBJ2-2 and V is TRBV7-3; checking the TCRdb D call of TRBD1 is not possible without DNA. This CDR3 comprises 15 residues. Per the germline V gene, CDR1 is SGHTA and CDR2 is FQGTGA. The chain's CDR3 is CASSLQGQGDGELFF. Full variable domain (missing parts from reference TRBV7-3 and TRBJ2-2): GAGVSQTPSNKVTEKGKYVELRCDPISGHTALYWYRQSLGQGPEFLIYFQGTGAADDSGLPNDRFFAVRPEGSVSTLKIQRTERGDSAVYLCASSLQGQGDGELFFGEGSRLTVL.

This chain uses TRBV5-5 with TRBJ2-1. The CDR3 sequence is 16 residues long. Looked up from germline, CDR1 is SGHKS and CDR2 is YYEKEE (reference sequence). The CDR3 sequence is CASSLDEVLSYNEQFF.

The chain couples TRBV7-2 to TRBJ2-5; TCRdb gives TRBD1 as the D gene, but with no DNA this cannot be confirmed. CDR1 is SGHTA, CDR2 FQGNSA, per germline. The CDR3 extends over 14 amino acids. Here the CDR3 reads CASSLSGTQETQYF.

CDR3: CASSLGTFDEQFF. The chain recombines TRBV4-3 with TRBJ2-1. Germline CDR1 is LGHNA and CDR2 is YSLEER. The CDR3 runs 13 residues.

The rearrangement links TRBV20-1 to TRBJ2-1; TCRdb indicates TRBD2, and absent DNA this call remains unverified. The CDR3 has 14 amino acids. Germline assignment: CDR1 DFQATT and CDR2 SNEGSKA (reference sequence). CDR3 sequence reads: CSAASSGLGDEQFF.

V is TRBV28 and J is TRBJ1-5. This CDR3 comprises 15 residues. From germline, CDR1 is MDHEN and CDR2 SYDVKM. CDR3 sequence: CASSSVGESNQPQHF.